Presented here are 32 T cell receptor beta chains from one specimen sequenced in a study of T cell responses to AZD1222 COVID-19 vaccine. TCRdb's copy holds only in-frame clones and misses some; the assay was immunoSEQ multiplex PCR. The table lists around 150,000 clones, approximately 92% of them singletons. The material was peripheral blood, obtained 28 days after the second AZD1222 dose. The receptors shown here come from an adult who received the AZD1222 COVID-19 vaccine.

J is TRBJ1-4 and V is TRBV10-3, with 9 nucleotides matching TRBD1. Germline CDR1 ENHRY, CDR2 SYGVKD. V shed 0 bases and J 5 bases; nucleotides not matched to a gene: 7. The CDR3 totals 17 residues. CDR3 coding DNA: TGTGCCATCAGTGAGTCACGATCGGGACAGGGAAATGAAAAACTGTTTTTT. Amino acid sequence: CAISESRSGQGNEKLFF.

J is TRBJ1-5 and V is TRBV19; D may be TRBD1 (6 bases). The V end was cut by 3 bases, the J end by 7 bases, with 16 bases between. CDR3 size: 15 residues. Germline CDR1 LNHDA, CDR2 SQIVND (reference sequence). This chain's CDR3 is CASSIAAGGTQPQHF. In nucleotides, the CDR3 is TGTGCCAGTAGTATCGCTGCGGGGGGGACACAGCCCCAGCATTTT.

V usage is TRBV20-1 and J usage is TRBJ1-1; a possible D gene is TRBD1 (5 bases). This CDR3 spans 14 amino acids. Germline V gives CDR1 DFQATT, CDR2 SNEGSKA (reference sequence). V was clipped by 3 bases and J by 1 base, with 12 bases between them. Written as DNA, the CDR3 is TGCAGTGCTAGTTGGGGCCCTCCGAACACTGAAGCTTTCTTT. Translating it yields CSASWGPPNTEAFF.

The chain recombines TRBV13 with TRBJ2-2; D unclear. This CDR3 region has 15 residues. Germline lookup yields CDR1 PRHDT and CDR2 FYEKMQ (reference sequence). Trimming removed 2 bases at V and 3 bases at J, with 10 bases between. The DNA for the CDR3 is TGTGCCAGCAGCTTACCCCAACCTTACACCGGGGAGCTGTTTTTT. Translated: CASSLPQPYTGELFF. Looking up the rest from reference TRBV13 and TRBJ2-2 gives the full variable domain: AAGVIQSPRHLIKEKRETATLKCYPIPRHDTVYWYQQGPGQDPQFLISFYEKMQSDKGSIPDRFSAQQFSDYHSELNMSSLELGDSALYFCASSLPQPYTGELFFGEGSRLTVL.

The V call is TRBV5-1, the J call TRBJ1-1; no reliable D call. V lost 0 bases and J lost 4, with 13 bases in between. Germline lookup yields CDR1 SGHRS and CDR2 YFSETQ. The CDR3 covers 15 residues. The CDR3 region is CASSLEPFGVTEAFF. In nucleotides, the CDR3 is TGCGCCAGCAGCTTGGAGCCCTTCGGAGTCACTGAAGCTTTCTTT.

The rearrangement uses TRBV18 and TRBJ2-7, with 10 bases lining up with TRBD1. This CDR3 has 14 residues. Per germline, CDR1 KGHSH and CDR2 LQKENI. Losses at the gene ends were 3 bases for V and 6 bases for J; bases not matched to a gene: 5. The CDR3 DNA follows: TGTGCCAGCTCACCGTCCGGACAGGGGGGCGAGCAGTACTTC. Translated: CASSPSGQGGEQYF. Full variable domain (outside the CDR3, taken from reference TRBV18 and TRBJ2-7): NAGVMQNPRHLVRRRGQEARLRCSPMKGHSHVYWYRQLPEEGLKFMVYLQKENIIDESGMPKERFSAEFPKEGPSILRIQQVVRGDSAAYFCASSPSGQGGEQYFGPGTRLTVT.

The chain employs TRBV6-5 and TRBJ2-1; D is perhaps TRBD1 (7 bases). Trimming left V 6 bases short and J 7 bases short, with 16 bases between. CDR3 length: 14 residues. Germline lookup yields CDR1 MNHEY and CDR2 SVGAGI. The CDR3 loop is CASRKLTGRNEQFF. The CDR3 DNA follows: TGTGCCAGCAGGAAACTGACAGGGAGGAATGAGCAGTTCTTC.

The chain combines TRBV30 with TRBJ1-5; 8 bases are a match to TRBD1. This CDR3 region has 15 residues. CDR1 and CDR2 from the germline V gene are GTSNPN and SVGIG (reference sequence). V lost 7 bases and J lost 11; bases outside the gene matches: 19. CDR3 sequence (DNA): TGTGCCTCCCCCTACAACAGGGGGTATCTCTCGGCCCAGCATTTT. Its protein product is CASPYNRGYLSAQHF.

V is TRBV7-9 and J is TRBJ1-1; no clear D. CDR3 size: 13 residues. The ends were cut back, 3 bases at V and 1 base at J, with 6 bases in the middle. Germline-derived CDR1 and CDR2 are SEHNR and FQNEAQ (reference sequence). This CDR3 is CASSFQENTEAFF. The CDR3 nucleotides are TGTGCCAGCAGCTTCCAAGAGAACACTGAAGCTTTCTTT.

The V gene is TRBV5-6, the J gene TRBJ2-5; 8 nucleotides line up with TRBD2. Trimming removed 0 bases from V and 4 bases from J; junction bases left unmatched: 5. The CDR3 contains 15 residues. CDR1 is SGHDT and CDR2 is YYEEEE in the germline V gene. The CDR3 loop is CASSLGSGGRETQYF. Here the CDR3 DNA reads TGTGCCAGCAGCTTGGGAAGCGGGGGTAGAGAGACCCAGTACTTC.

This chain uses TRBV4-3 with TRBJ1-2, with 7 bases fitting TRBD1. V was pared by 0 bases and J by 5 bases, with 18 bases of the junction left unmatched. Germline V gives CDR1 LGHNA, CDR2 YSLEER. The CDR3 extends over 19 amino acids. The CDR3 DNA is TGCGCCAGCAGCCAAGAATTGTTCGTGACAGGGATTATGTATTATGGCTACACCTTC. This codes for CASSQELFVTGIMYYGYTF.

The V and J genes are TRBV4-2 and TRBJ2-7; D gene uncertain. Germline V gives CDR1 LGHNA, CDR2 YNFKEQ. V was clipped by 0 bases and J by 0 bases, with 9 bases between them. The CDR3 is 15 residues long. The CDR3 nucleotides are TGTGCCAGCAGCCAAGAATTAACGGTCTCCTACGAGCAGTACTTC. Residues: CASSQELTVSYEQYF.

This clone appeared a few times. The rearrangement links TRBV7-9 to TRBJ1-1; 9 positions agree with TRBD1. Unmatched junction bases numbered 11, after V lost 5 bases and J lost 1 base. The length of the CDR3 is 17 residues. The V gene's germline CDR1 is SEHNR and CDR2 FQNEAQ (reference sequence). The CDR3 is CASSLINRGLSNTEAFF. The CDR3 DNA reads as TGTGCCAGCAGCCTCATAAACAGGGGGCTTTCGAACACTGAAGCTTTCTTT.

V and J are TRBV28 and TRBJ1-5, with 7 bases lining up with TRBD1. V dropped 7 bases and J dropped 1; count of bases not matched to a gene: 7. The CDR3 totals 15 residues. Germline CDR1 and CDR2: MDHEN and SYDVKM. The CDR3 nucleotides read TGTGCCAGCATAGGAGGGGGCGGGAGCAATCAGCCCCAGCATTTT. Amino acids: CASIGGGGSNQPQHF.

The CDR3 here is CASSYSIASPKQFF. CDR3 DNA sequence: TGTGCCAGCAGTTACTCGATCGCTAGTCCAAAGCAGTTCTTC. The chain employs TRBV6-5 and TRBJ2-1; no firm D call. The CDR3 sequence is 14 residues long. Germline assignment: CDR1 MNHEY and CDR2 SVGAGI. Between the trimmed V and J ends, which lost 0 bases and 11 bases, there was a span of 14 bases.

The chain recombines TRBV18 with TRBJ1-1, with TRBD1 identical over 10 bases. CDR1 and CDR2 (germline): KGHSH, LQKENI. This CDR3 has 13 amino acids. Trimming removed 3 bases from V and 8 bases from J; junction bases left unmatched: 3. This CDR3 reads CASSPRTGGEAFF. The CDR3 nucleotides read TGTGCCAGCTCACCTCGGACAGGGGGAGAAGCTTTCTTT. Drawing the rest from reference TRBV18 and TRBJ1-1, the complete variable domain is NAGVMQNPRHLVRRRGQEARLRCSPMKGHSHVYWYRQLPEEGLKFMVYLQKENIIDESGMPKERFSAEFPKEGPSILRIQQVVRGDSAAYFCASSPRTGGEAFFGQGTRLTVV.

Notes on this clone: An end of the junction differs from the germline gene, which may be a read error. CDR3 loop: CASSQVLAGANLLF. For the CDR3, the DNA is TGTGCCAGCAGCCAAGTACTAGCGGGGGCCAACCTCCTTTTT. The chain employs TRBV3-1 (or the pseudogene TRBV3-2) and TRBJ2-3; TRBD2 aligns across 11 bases. CDR3 length: 14 amino acids. The germline CDR1 and CDR2 sequences are LGHDT and YNNKEL (reference sequence).

This chain links TRBV7-2 with TRBJ2-5; possible D gene TRBD1, 5 bases. From germline, CDR1 is SGHTA and CDR2 FQGNSA. The CDR3 is 14 amino acids. The V end lost 5 bases, the J end lost 5 bases, and 15 bases lay between the germline ends. CDR3 sequence: CASSVNQGWETQYF. The CDR3 DNA follows: TGTGCCAGCAGCGTCAATCAGGGTTGGGAGACCCAGTACTTC. The complete variable domain, with remaining parts taken from reference TRBV7-2 and TRBJ2-5, reads GAGVSQSPSNKVTEKGKDVELRCDPISGHTALYWYRQSLGQGLEFLIYFQGNSAPDKSGLPSDRFSAERTGGSVSTLTIQRTQQEDSAVYLCASSVNQGWETQYFGPGTRLLVL.

Note on this clone: The junction departs from the called germline gene at one end, perhaps through a read error. This chain joins TRBV27 and TRBJ2-7; 10 nucleotides match TRBD1. Germline lookup yields CDR1 MNHEY and CDR2 SMNVEV (reference sequence). The CDR3 has 17 amino acids. CDR3 residues: CASSLSGTGVVSYEQYF. CDR3 DNA sequence: TGTGCCAGCAGTCTATCCGGGACAGGGGTGGTCTCCTACGAGCAGTACTTC.

This clone was detected once. In DNA, the CDR3 is TGCGCCAGCAGCTTTTCCGGGTCCTCCTACGAGCAGTACTTC. Protein product: CASSFSGSSYEQYF. This rearrangement joins TRBV5-1 to TRBJ2-7; D unclear. The ends were cut back, 2 bases at V and 0 bases at J, with 9 bases in the middle. The CDR3 runs to 14 residues. Germline lookup yields CDR1 SGHRS and CDR2 YFSETQ.

This clone was counted between two and nine times. This sequence joins TRBV6-2 or TRBV6-3 and TRBJ2-3; 10 bases are a match to TRBD1. The germline V gene encodes CDR1 MNHEY and CDR2 SVGEGT. V lost 5 bases to trimming and J lost 0 bases; unmatched junction nucleotides: 2. The CDR3 spans 15 residues. In nucleotides, the CDR3 is TGTGCCAGCAGTCAGGGACAGGGGAGCACAGATACGCAGTATTTT. Translation gives CASSQGQGSTDTQYF.

The chain employs TRBV5-8 and TRBJ1-3, with a weak D call TRBD1 (6 bases). The CDR3 totals 17 residues. Looked up from germline, CDR1 is SGHTS and CDR2 is YDEGEE. V lost 4 bases and J lost 0, with 17 bases in between. In DNA form, the CDR3 reads TGTGCCAGCAGCGTGGACGCAGGGGACCACTCTGGAAACACCATATATTTT. It specifies CASSVDAGDHSGNTIYF.

The rearrangement links TRBV7-9 to TRBJ1-4, with unresolved D. The CDR3 sequence is 15 residues long. Germline V gene sequence: CDR1 SEHNR, CDR2 FQNEAQ (reference sequence). Deletions cut 1 base from V and 13 bases from J, with 19 bases between. CDR3 nucleotide sequence: TGTGCCAGCAGCTTAGAGTCGGCAGGCCGAAATGGACTGTTTTTT. This codes for CASSLESAGRNGLFF.

The chain links TRBV18 to TRBJ1-2, with D perhaps TRBD1 (5 bases). CDR3 size: 15 residues. The V gene's germline CDR1 is KGHSH and CDR2 LQKENI. V lost 0 bases, J lost 5 bases, and 13 bases lay in between. In DNA form, the CDR3 reads TGTGCCAGCTCACCACCGGGGGGGTCCTCATATGGCTACACCTTC. Amino acids: CASSPPGGSSYGYTF.

The chain combines TRBV19 with TRBJ1-2; D gene ambiguous. From germline, CDR1 is LNHDA and CDR2 SQIVND (reference sequence). The V end was cut by 5 bases, the J end by 13 bases, with 17 bases between. This CDR3 is built from 12 residues. Here the CDR3 reads CASSGPGPPFTF. The CDR3 region has the DNA TGTGCCAGTAGTGGCCCTGGGCCTCCCTTCACCTTC. Based on the CDR3 plus reference TRBV19 and TRBJ1-2, the full variable domain is DGGITQSPKYLFRKEGQNVTLSCEQNLNHDAMYWYRQDPGQGLRLIYYSQIVNDFQKGDIAEGYSVSREKKESFPLTVTSAQKNPTAFYLCASSGPGPPFTFGSGTRLTVV.

The chain joins TRBV9 to TRBJ2-2; 10 positions agree with TRBD2. The germline V gene has CDR1 SGDLS and CDR2 YYNGEE. The CDR3 contains 14 residues. V lost 4 bases to trimming and J lost 11 bases; unmatched junction nucleotides: 8. The chain's CDR3 is CASSLFSGGPELFF. In DNA, the CDR3 is TGTGCCAGCAGCCTATTTAGCGGGGGGCCAGAGCTGTTTTTT.

This clone was counted between two and nine times. This rearrangement joins TRBV6-2 or TRBV6-3 to TRBJ1-6; TRBD1 agrees at 8 bases. CDR1 is MNHEY and CDR2 is SVGEGT in the germline V gene. The V and J ends lost 6 bases and 6 bases, in that order; junction bases with no gene match: 10. The CDR3 spans 16 residues. CDR3 bases: TGTGCCAGCAGCTATCCCCGGACAGGGATTAATTCACCCCTCCACTTT. It encodes CASSYPRTGINSPLHF.

The rearrangement uses TRBV30 and TRBJ1-4; D remains unclear. V lost 7 bases and J 4 bases, leaving 16 bases between the germline ends. The CDR3 spans 14 residues. Germline lookup yields CDR1 GTSNPN and CDR2 SVGIG (reference sequence). The CDR3 DNA reads TGTGCCTTCTCCCTGTGGCCCAGTAATGAAAAACTGTTTTTT. It translates to CAFSLWPSNEKLFF.

V is TRBV6-5 and J is TRBJ1-2, with TRBD1 matching 7 bases. Trimming at V came to 6 bases and at J to 8 bases, leaving 15 bases not matched to a gene. From germline, CDR1 is MNHEY and CDR2 SVGAGI. The CDR3 contains 15 residues. The CDR3 DNA sequence: TGTGCCAGCAGCGAGGCGCGGGACAGCAAGGAGGGCTACACCTTC. Translation: CASSEARDSKEGYTF.

The chain joins TRBV28 to TRBJ2-3; 7 bases fit TRBD2. Germline CDR1 is MDHEN and CDR2 is SYDVKM. The CDR3 has 17 residues. The V and J ends lost 7 bases and 8 bases, in that order; junction bases with no gene match: 21. CDR3 residues: CASNPAGERGLSGTQYF. The CDR3 region has the DNA TGTGCCAGCAATCCCGCCGGTGAGCGGGGACTTTCTGGTACGCAGTATTTT.

This chain uses TRBV2 with TRBJ2-1; D is ambiguous. Trimming stripped 4 bases from V and 8 bases from J, with 9 bases between. Germline CDR1 reads SNHLY; CDR2 reads FYNNEI. The CDR3 totals 12 residues. The CDR3 here is CASSARNYEQFF. In DNA, the CDR3 is TGTGCCAGCAGTGCCAGGAACTATGAGCAGTTCTTC.

V is TRBV14 and J is TRBJ2-5; unclear D gene. The CDR3 extends over 14 amino acids. Germline values: CDR1 SGHDN, CDR2 FVKESK. Trimming shortened V by 1 base and J by 1 base, and 7 bases separated the two germline ends. CDR3 DNA sequence: TGTGCCAGCAGCCAAGCGGCTATCCAAGAGACCCAGTACTTC. Translating it yields CASSQAAIQETQYF.